This T cell receptor (beta chain) was identified during a study of spatial heterogeneity in lung cancer. About the study: Fewer alpha-chain than beta-chain sequences were consistently detected.

This sample's time point: sample taken at primary tumor resection. Unsorted whole RNA samples from tumor, nontumor lung or frozen PBMC were sequenced. A total of approximately 75 untreated early-stage non-small cell lung cancer patients served as donors. Carried by each TCR cDNA molecule was a unique molecular identifier. TCRdb recomputed calls from the 5' RACE reads with MiXCR, one row per CDR3 protein. The sample consists of 20,000 to 25,000 distinct CDR3 sequences, 5.5% to 8.5% of them appearing once. In its sample, this clonotype was seen many times. This CDR3 is built from 13 residues. V was pared by 3 bases and J by 4 bases, with 7 bases between.

Material: PBMCs, obtained at surgery. The TCR was taken from a male donor with early-stage non-small cell lung cancer. The rearrangement joins TRBV12-3 or TRBV12-4 to TRBJ2-1; D not certain. The CDR3 loop reads CASSFGQYNEQFF. The DNA of the CDR3 is TGTGCCAGCAGTTTCGGGCAGTACAATGAGCAGTTCTTC.